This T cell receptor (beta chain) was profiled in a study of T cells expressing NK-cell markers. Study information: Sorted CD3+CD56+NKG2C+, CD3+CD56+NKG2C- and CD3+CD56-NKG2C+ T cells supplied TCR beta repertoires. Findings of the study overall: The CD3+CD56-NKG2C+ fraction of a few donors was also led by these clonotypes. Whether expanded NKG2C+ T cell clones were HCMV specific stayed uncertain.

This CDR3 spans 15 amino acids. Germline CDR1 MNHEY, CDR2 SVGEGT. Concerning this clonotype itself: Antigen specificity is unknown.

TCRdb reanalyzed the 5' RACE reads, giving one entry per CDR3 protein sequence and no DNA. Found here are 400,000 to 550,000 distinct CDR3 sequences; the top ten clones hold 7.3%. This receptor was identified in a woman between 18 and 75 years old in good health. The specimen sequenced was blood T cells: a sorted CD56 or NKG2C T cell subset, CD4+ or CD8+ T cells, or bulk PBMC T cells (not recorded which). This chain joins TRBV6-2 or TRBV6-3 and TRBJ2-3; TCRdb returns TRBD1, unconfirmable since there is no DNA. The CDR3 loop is CASNLGQGGADTQYF.